This T cell receptor (beta chain) was sequenced during a study of glioma-infiltrating T cells after dendritic cell vaccination. Whole-study findings and limits: Estimated pretreatment TIL content predicted outcome after dendritic cell vaccination.

Amplification used 60 V beta primers and 13 J beta primers. Profiling relied on immunoSEQ multiplex PCR, and the TCRdb table lists in-frame clones only, not all of them. The sample holds approximately 82,000 clones, approximately 90% seen once. In this sample, this clone turned up once. Its cognate antigen is unknown. This sequence was found in a human donor with glioblastoma. Sequenced material: blood, taken before dendritic cell vaccination.

The CDR3 nucleotides read TGTGCCAGCAGCTTAACTCCCGGGAGGAGCTCCTATAATTCACCCCTCCACTTT. Translation: CASSLTPGRSSYNSPLHF. This sequence joins TRBV11-2 and TRBJ1-6; D unresolved. The ends were cut back, 2 bases at V and 0 bases at J, with 14 bases in the middle. Germline V gene data show CDR1 as SGHAT and CDR2 as FQNNGV. The CDR3 extends over 18 amino acids.